This T cell receptor (beta chain) stems from a study of OX40 agonist ivuxolimab in advanced cancers. About the study: Treatment of patients was with ivuxolimab, an agonistic anti-OX40 (CD134) antibody.

Autoimmune disease history or systemic immunosuppression was exclusionary. Comment on this clone: Its antigen is not known.

TCRdb's copy holds only in-frame clones and misses some; the assay was immunoSEQ multiplex PCR. Of roughly 62,000 clones listed, about 85% are singletons. Looked up from germline, CDR1 is KGHSH and CDR2 is LQKENI. The CDR3 runs to 14 residues. Trimming stripped 1 base from V and 2 bases from J, with 8 bases between. Study-level results: Patients who responded partially at 0.1-3.0 mg/kg showed clonal expansion ranking among the lowest.

This chain uses TRBV18 with TRBJ2-5; D is unclear. This receptor was identified in an adult with an advanced solid tumor such as melanoma, head and neck, liver or kidney cancer. The material was CD4+ or CD8+ T cells sorted from blood, obtained in a trial of the OX40 agonist ivuxolimab. The DNA for the CDR3 is TGTGCCAGCTCACCACGTGGCAGTCAAGAGACCCAGTACTTC. Translating it yields CASSPRGSQETQYF.